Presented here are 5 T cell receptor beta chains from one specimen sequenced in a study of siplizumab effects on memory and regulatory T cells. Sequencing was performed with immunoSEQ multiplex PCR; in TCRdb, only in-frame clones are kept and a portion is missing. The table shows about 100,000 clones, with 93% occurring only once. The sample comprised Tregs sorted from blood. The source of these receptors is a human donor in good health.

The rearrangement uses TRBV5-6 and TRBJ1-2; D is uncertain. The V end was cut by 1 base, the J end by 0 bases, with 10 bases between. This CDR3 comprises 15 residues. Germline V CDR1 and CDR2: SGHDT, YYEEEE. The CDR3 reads CASSLSEGANYGYTF. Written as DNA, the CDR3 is TGTGCCAGCAGCTTGTCCGAGGGAGCTAACTATGGCTACACCTTC. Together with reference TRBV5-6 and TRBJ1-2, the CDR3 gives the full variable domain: DAGVTQSPTHLIKTRGQQVTLRCSPKSGHDTVSWYQQALGQGPQFIFQYYEEEERQRGNFPDRFSGHQFPNYSSELNVNALLLGDSALYLCASSLSEGANYGYTFGSGTRLTVV.

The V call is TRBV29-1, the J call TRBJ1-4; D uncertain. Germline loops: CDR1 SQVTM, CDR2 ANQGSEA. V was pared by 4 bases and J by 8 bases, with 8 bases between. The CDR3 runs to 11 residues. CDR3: CSVVRGEKLFF. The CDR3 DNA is TGCAGCGTTGTCCGTGGCGAAAAACTGTTTTTT.

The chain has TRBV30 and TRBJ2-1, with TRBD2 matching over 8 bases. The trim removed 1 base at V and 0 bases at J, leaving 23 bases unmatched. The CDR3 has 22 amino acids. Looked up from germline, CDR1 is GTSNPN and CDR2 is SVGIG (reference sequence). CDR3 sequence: CAWSGGRRVAGKRKDSYNEQFF. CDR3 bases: TGTGCCTGGAGTGGGGGCAGAAGGGTAGCGGGAAAAAGGAAGGACTCCTACAATGAGCAGTTCTTC.

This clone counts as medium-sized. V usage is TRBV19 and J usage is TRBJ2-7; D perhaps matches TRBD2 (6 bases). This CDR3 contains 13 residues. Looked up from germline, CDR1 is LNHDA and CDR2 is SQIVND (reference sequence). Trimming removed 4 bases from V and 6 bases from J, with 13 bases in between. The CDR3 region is CASSTGGDTEQYF. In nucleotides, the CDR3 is TGTGCCAGTAGTACTGGAGGGGATACCGAGCAGTACTTC.

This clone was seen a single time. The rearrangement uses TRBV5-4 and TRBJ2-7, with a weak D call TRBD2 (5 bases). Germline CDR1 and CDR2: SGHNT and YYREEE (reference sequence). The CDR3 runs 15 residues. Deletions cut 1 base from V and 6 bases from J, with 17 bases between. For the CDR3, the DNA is TGTGCCAGCAGCTTGACCACCGCGGGCCCGGGCGAGCAGTACTTC. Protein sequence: CASSLTTAGPGEQYF.